The source of this T cell receptor beta chain is a study of CD8+CD57+ T cells in acquired aplastic anemia. As for the study in general: The average for DNA from sorted CD4+ and CD8+ cells was 3.2 ug. Study observations and caveats: Significance was not reached for CD8+ Simpson's diversity between patients and controls. Found in both controls and patients were 25 to 35 CD8+ CDR3 sequences.

For CDR3 and TCR beta VDJ profiling, genomic DNA was the template used. TCRdb re-derived calls from the reads in MiXCR, one entry per CDR3 protein. The sample includes some 170,000 distinct CDR3 sequences, about 70% seen only once; the top ten take about 50%. Patients selected for sequencing had displayed CD8+CD57+ cell expansion by flow cytometry. Severe acquired aplastic anemia was present in every patient. On this clonotype itself: The antigen remains undetermined.

This CDR3 contains 15 residues. V shed 1 base and J shed 4 bases, with 12 bases lying between them. From germline, CDR1 is SGHDN and CDR2 FVKESK. This chain connects TRBV14 to TRBJ2-3; tentative D call: TRBD2 (6 bases). The clonotype originates from a human donor with aplastic anemia. The source material was sorted CD4+, CD8+, or CD8+CD57+ T cells (not recorded which) from PBMCs. For the CDR3, the DNA is TGTGCCAGCAGCCAAGTGCGGGATGTCTCAGATACGCAGTATTTT. The encoded protein is CASSQVRDVSDTQYF.